A selection of T cell receptor beta chains follows, all from one sample in a study of OX40 agonist ivuxolimab in advanced cancers. Clones were read by immunoSEQ multiplex PCR, and TCRdb kept only the in-frame ones, dropping some. Among roughly 81,000 clones, approximately 90% were seen once, and the ten largest hold 0.45% to 0.55%. The material was CD4+ or CD8+ T cells sorted from blood, obtained in a trial of the OX40 agonist ivuxolimab. The receptors shown here come from an adult with an advanced solid tumor such as melanoma, head and neck, liver or kidney cancer. Each CDR3 is given with its conserved first and last residue. Fields, in order: V gene, D gene, clone size, J gene, CDR3 protein, CDR3 DNA. A D gene is named only where the DNA matches it firmly. Clone sizes are given selectively: once, few, many, or a class where the clone is expanded.

V: TRBV7-2
D: TRBD1
size: -
J: TRBJ2-7
CDR3: CASSPRDRGEQYF
DNA: TGTGCCAGCAGCCCCCGGGACAGGGGGGAGCAGTACTTC

V: TRBV5-1
D: -
size: -
J: TRBJ2-1
CDR3: CASSKTQWGLNEQFF
DNA: TGCGCCAGCAGTAAAACCCAGTGGGGTTTGAATGAGCAGTTCTTC

V: TRBV2
D: -
size: -
J: TRBJ1-3
CDR3: CASSSQLGSGNTIYF
DNA: TGTGCCAGCAGCTCACAGCTAGGGTCTGGAAACACCATATATTTT

V: TRBV9
D: -
size: -
J: TRBJ2-2
CDR3: CASSVRAGKNTGELFF
DNA: TGTGCCAGCAGCGTAAGGGCGGGGAAGAACACCGGGGAGCTGTTTTTT

V: TRBV5-5
D: -
size: -
J: TRBJ2-1
CDR3: CASSDLYNEQFF
DNA: TGTGCCAGCAGCGATCTCTACAATGAGCAGTTCTTC

V: TRBV5-1
D: TRBD2
size: -
J: TRBJ2-5
CDR3: CASSVLSGAAGGETQYF
DNA: TGCGCCAGCAGCGTTCTTAGTGGGGCCGCGGGAGGGGAGACCCAGTACTTC

V: TRBV29-1
D: -
size: -
J: TRBJ1-2
CDR3: CSLGTDYGYTF
DNA: TGCAGCCTAGGCACGGACTATGGCTACACCTTC

V: TRBV5-6
D: -
size: -
J: TRBJ1-1
CDR3: CASSWMGAGENTEAFF
DNA: TGTGCCAGCAGCTGGATGGGGGCTGGCGAGAACACTGAAGCTTTCTTT

V: TRBV7-2
D: -
size: -
J: TRBJ1-2
CDR3: CASSAGPGWDGYTF
DNA: TGTGCCAGCAGCGCGGGACCGGGGTGGGATGGCTACACCTTC

V: TRBV6-6
D: -
size: -
J: TRBJ1-2
CDR3: CAALGGSNYGYTF
DNA: TGTGCCGCCCTGGGGGGGAGTAACTATGGCTACACCTTC

V: TRBV6-5
D: TRBD1
size: few
J: TRBJ1-1
CDR3: CASNPGQVNTEAFF
DNA: TGTGCCAGCAACCCGGGACAGGTGAACACTGAAGCTTTCTTT

V: TRBV9
D: -
size: -
J: TRBJ2-2
CDR3: CASSVGGTNTGELFF
DNA: TGTGCCAGCAGCGTTGGCGGGACGAACACCGGGGAGCTGTTTTTT

V: TRBV18
D: -
size: -
J: TRBJ2-6
CDR3: CASSPRGLGGGANVLTF
DNA: TGTGCCAGCTCACCACGCGGTCTAGGGGGAGGGGCCAACGTCCTGACTTTC

V: TRBV5-8
D: TRBD1
size: once
J: TRBJ1-2
CDR3: CASSRDRGTYGYTF
DNA: TGTGCCAGCAGCCGGGACAGGGGGACGTATGGCTACACCTTC

V: TRBV5-5
D: -
size: few
J: TRBJ1-5
CDR3: CASRRMGGDQPQHF
DNA: TGTGCCAGCAGACGAATGGGGGGCGATCAGCCCCAGCATTTT

V: TRBV15
D: -
size: -
J: TRBJ2-5
CDR3: CATSRESQGKIKEAQYF
DNA: TGTGCCACCAGCAGAGAAAGCCAGGGCAAGATCAAAGAGGCCCAGTACTTC

V: TRBV6-5
D: -
size: -
J: TRBJ1-4
CDR3: CASRSPWENEKLFF
DNA: TGTGCCAGCAGGAGCCCTTGGGAGAATGAAAAACTGTTTTTT

V: TRBV28
D: -
size: -
J: TRBJ2-1
CDR3: CASVSGSSYNEQFF
DNA: TGTGCCAGCGTATCGGGGAGCTCCTACAATGAGCAGTTCTTC

V: TRBV4-2
D: -
size: -
J: TRBJ1-2
CDR3: CASAQGNYGYTF
DNA: TGTGCCAGCGCCCAGGGGAACTATGGCTACACCTTC

V: TRBV5-4
D: -
size: -
J: TRBJ2-7
CDR3: CASSLGGKSYEQYF
DNA: TGTGCCAGCAGCTTGGGAGGGAAGTCCTACGAGCAGTACTTC

V: TRBV29-1
D: -
size: -
J: TRBJ1-5
CDR3: CSVELGDQPQHF
DNA: TGCAGCGTTGAGTTGGGGGACCAGCCCCAGCATTTT

V: TRBV29-1
D: TRBD2
size: -
J: TRBJ2-3
CDR3: CSGSGSAGRADTQYF
DNA: TGCAGCGGATCGGGGTCAGCGGGGCGGGCAGATACGCAGTATTTT

V: TRBV9
D: TRBD1
size: -
J: TRBJ2-5
CDR3: CASSGPGTEETQYF
DNA: TGTGCCAGCAGCGGCCCCGGGACAGAAGAGACCCAGTACTTC

V: TRBV5-1
D: -
size: -
J: TRBJ1-1
CDR3: CASSLEGRTEAFF
DNA: TGCGCCAGCAGCTTGGAAGGGCGCACTGAAGCTTTCTTT

V: TRBV6-6
D: TRBD2
size: -
J: TRBJ2-2
CDR3: CATQFSGGVNTGELFF
DNA: TGTGCCACCCAATTCTCCGGGGGGGTTAACACCGGGGAGCTGTTTTTT

V: TRBV29-1
D: -
size: -
J: TRBJ1-5
CDR3: CSVGRDYNQPQHF
DNA: TGCAGCGTTGGCCGGGACTACAATCAGCCCCAGCATTTT

V: TRBV9
D: -
size: -
J: TRBJ2-5
CDR3: CASSVDGKETQYF
DNA: TGTGCCAGCAGCGTAGACGGCAAAGAGACCCAGTACTTC

V: TRBV29-1
D: -
size: -
J: TRBJ2-1
CDR3: CSAVVGGRGNEQFF
DNA: TGCAGCGCCGTAGTGGGGGGCCGTGGCAATGAGCAGTTCTTC

V: TRBV7-2
D: -
size: once
J: TRBJ2-3
CDR3: CASSYDRSTDTQYF
DNA: TGTGCCAGCTCCTACGACAGGAGCACAGATACGCAGTATTTT